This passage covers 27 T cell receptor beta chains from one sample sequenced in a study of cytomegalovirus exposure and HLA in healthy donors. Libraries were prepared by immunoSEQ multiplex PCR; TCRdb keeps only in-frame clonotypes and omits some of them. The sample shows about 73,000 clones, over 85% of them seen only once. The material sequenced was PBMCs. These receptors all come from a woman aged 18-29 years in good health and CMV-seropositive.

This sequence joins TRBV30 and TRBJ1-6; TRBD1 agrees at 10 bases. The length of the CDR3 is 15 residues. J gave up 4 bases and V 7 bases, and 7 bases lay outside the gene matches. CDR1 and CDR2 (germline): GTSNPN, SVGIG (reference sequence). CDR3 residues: CASTSGQGYNSPLHF. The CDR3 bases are TGTGCCTCAACCTCGGGACAGGGGTATAATTCACCCCTCCACTTT.

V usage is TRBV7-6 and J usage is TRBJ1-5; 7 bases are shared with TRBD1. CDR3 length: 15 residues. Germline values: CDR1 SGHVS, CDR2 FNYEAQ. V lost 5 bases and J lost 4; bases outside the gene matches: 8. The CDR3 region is CASSLDTGANQPQHF. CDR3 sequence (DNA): TGTGCCAGCAGCCTAGACACAGGGGCAAATCAGCCCCAGCATTTT.

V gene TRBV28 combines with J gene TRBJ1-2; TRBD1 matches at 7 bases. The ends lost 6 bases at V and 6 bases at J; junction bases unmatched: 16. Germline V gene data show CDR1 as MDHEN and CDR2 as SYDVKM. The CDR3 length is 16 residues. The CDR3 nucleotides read TGTGCCAGCAGGACCCTGACAGGGCCTGCCCCCCATGGCTACACCTTC. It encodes CASRTLTGPAPHGYTF.

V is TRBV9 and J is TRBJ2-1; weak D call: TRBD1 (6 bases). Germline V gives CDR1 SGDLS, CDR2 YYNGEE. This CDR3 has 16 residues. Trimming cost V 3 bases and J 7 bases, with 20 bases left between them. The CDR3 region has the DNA TGTGCCAGCAGCGGAGGGGGACAAACCCCGGGGAATGAGCAGTTCTTC. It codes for CASSGGGQTPGNEQFF. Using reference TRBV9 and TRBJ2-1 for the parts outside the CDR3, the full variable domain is DSGVTQTPKHLITATGQRVTLRCSPRSGDLSVYWYQQSLDQGLQFLIQYYNGEERAKGNILERFSAQQFPDLHSELNLSSLELGDSALYFCASSGGGQTPGNEQFFGPGTRLTVL.

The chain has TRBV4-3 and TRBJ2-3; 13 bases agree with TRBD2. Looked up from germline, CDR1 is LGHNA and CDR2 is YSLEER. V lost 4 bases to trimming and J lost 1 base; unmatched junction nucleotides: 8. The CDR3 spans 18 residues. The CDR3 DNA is TGCGCCAGCAGCCCCTACGGACTAGCGGGGGACCGCACAGATACGCAGTATTTT. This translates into CASSPYGLAGDRTDTQYF.

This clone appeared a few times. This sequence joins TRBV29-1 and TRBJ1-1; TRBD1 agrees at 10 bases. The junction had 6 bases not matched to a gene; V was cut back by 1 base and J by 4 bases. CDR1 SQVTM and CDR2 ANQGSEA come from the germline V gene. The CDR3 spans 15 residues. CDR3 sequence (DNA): TGCAGCGTTGAAGGGACAGGGGGAGATGGCACTGAAGCTTTCTTT. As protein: CSVEGTGGDGTEAFF. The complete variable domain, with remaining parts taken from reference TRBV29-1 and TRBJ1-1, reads SAVISQKPSRDICQRGTSLTIQCQVDSQVTMMFWYRQQPGQSLTLIATANQGSEATYESGFVIDKFPISRPNLTFSTLTVSNMSPEDSSIYLCSVEGTGGDGTEAFFGQGTRLTVV.

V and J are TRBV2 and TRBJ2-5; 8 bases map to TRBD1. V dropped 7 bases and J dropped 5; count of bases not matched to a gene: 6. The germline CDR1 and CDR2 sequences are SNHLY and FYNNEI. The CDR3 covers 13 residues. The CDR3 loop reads CASKDRGGETQYF. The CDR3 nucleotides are TGTGCCAGCAAAGACAGGGGAGGTGAGACCCAGTACTTC.

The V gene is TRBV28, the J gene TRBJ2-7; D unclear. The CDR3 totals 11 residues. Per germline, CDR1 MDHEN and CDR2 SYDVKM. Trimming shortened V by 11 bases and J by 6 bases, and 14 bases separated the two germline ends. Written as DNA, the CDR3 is TGTGCCGCCCAGTCTTTGGTCGAGCAGTACTTC. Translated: CAAQSLVEQYF. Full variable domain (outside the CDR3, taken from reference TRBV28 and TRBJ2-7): DVKVTQSSRYLVKRTGEKVFLECVQDMDHENMFWYRQDPGLGLRLIYFSYDVKMKEKGDIPEGYSVSREKKERFSLILESASTNQTSMYLCAAQSLVEQYFGPGTRLTVT.

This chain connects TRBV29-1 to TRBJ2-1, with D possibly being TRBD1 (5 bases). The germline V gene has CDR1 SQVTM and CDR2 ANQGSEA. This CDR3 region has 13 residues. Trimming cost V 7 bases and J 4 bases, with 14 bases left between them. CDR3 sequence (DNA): TGCAGCGCTTTTGACAGTCGATACAATGAGCAGTTCTTC. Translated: CSAFDSRYNEQFF.

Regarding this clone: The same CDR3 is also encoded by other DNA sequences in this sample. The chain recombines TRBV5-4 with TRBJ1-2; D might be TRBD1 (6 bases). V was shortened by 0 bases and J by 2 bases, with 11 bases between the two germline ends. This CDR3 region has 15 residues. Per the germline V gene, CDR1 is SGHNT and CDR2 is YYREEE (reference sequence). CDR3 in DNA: TGTGCCAGCAGCTTGGACAGGGTATCGAACTATGGCTACACCTTC. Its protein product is CASSLDRVSNYGYTF. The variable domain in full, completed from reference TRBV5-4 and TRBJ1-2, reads ETGVTQSPTHLIKTRGQQVTLRCSSQSGHNTVSWYQQALGQGPQFIFQYYREEENGRGNFPPRFSGLQFPNYSSELNVNALELDDSALYLCASSLDRVSNYGYTFGSGTRLTVV.

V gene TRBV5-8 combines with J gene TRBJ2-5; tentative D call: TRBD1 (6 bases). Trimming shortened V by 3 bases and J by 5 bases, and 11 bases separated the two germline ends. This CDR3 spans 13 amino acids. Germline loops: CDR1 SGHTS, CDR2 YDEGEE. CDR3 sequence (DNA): TGTGCCAGCAGCTCGGACAGATGGGAGACCCAGTACTTC. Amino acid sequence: CASSSDRWETQYF.

CDR3 sequence: CASSPGTGGNQPQHF. The CDR3 coding sequence is TGTGCCAGCAGCCCCGGGACAGGGGGCAATCAGCCCCAGCATTTT. J is TRBJ1-5 and V is TRBV5-8, with 10 nucleotides matching TRBD1. There are 15 residues in the CDR3. The ends lost 4 bases at V and 2 bases at J; junction bases unmatched: 3. Germline V gene data show CDR1 as SGHTS and CDR2 as YDEGEE.

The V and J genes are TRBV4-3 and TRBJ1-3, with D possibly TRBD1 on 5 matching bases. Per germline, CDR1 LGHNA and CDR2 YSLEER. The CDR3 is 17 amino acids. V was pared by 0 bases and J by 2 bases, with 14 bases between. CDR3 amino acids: CASSQETVGGAGNTIYF. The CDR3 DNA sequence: TGCGCCAGCAGCCAAGAAACGGTCGGAGGGGCTGGAAACACCATATATTTT.

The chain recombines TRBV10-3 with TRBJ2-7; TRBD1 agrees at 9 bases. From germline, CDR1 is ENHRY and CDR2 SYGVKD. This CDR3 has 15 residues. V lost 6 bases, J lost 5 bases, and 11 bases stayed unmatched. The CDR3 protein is CAISKSGTGHNEQYF. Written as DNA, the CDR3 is TGTGCCATCAGCAAATCCGGGACAGGGCACAACGAGCAGTACTTC.

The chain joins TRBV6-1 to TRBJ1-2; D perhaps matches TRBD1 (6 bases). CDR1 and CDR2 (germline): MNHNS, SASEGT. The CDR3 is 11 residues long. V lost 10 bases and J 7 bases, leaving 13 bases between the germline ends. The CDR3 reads CATQGIRGYTF. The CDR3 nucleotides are TGTGCCACACAGGGTATTCGTGGCTACACCTTC.

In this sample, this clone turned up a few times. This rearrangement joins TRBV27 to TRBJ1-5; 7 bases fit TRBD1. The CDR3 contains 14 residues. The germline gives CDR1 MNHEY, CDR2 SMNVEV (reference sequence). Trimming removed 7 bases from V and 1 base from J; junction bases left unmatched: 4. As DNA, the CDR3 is TGTGCCAGCAAGGGGGCGTTGAGCAATCAGCCCCAGCATTTT. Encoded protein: CASKGALSNQPQHF.

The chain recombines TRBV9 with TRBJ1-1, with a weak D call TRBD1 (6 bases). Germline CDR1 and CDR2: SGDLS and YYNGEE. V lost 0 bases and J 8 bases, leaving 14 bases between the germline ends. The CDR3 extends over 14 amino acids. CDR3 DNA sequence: TGTGCCAGCAGCGTAGTCGCAGGGGCCGCCGAAGCTTTCTTT. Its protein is CASSVVAGAAEAFF.

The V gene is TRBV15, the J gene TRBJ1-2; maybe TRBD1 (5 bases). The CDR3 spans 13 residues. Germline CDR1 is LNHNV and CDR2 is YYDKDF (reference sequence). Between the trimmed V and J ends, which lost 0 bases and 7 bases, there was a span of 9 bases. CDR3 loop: CATSRESRAGYTF. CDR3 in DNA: TGTGCCACCAGCAGAGAGAGCAGGGCTGGCTACACCTTC.

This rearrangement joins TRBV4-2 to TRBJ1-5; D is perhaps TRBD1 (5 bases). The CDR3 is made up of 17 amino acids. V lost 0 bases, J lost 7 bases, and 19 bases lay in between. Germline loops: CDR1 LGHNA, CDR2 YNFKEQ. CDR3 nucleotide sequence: TGTGCCAGCAGCCAAGATCCCCTCGGGGGGGGTGGGCAGCCCCAGCATTTT. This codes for CASSQDPLGGGGQPQHF.

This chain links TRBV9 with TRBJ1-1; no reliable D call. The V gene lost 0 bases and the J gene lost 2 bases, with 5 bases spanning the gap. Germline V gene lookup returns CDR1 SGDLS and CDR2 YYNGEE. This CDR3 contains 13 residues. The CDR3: CASSVASNTEAFF. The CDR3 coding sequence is TGTGCCAGCAGCGTAGCCAGTAACACTGAAGCTTTCTTT.

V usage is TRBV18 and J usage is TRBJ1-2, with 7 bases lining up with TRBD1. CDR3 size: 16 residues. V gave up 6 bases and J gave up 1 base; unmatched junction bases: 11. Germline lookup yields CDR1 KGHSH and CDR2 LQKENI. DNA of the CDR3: TGTGCCAGCTCCGCCGAGGACAGGAAATTTAACTATGGCTACACCTTC. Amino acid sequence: CASSAEDRKFNYGYTF.

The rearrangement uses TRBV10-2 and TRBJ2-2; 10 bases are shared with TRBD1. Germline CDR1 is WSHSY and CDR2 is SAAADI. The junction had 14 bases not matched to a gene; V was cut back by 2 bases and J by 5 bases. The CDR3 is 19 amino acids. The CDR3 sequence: CASSEPPGQGPPWTGELFF. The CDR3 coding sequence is TGCGCCAGCAGTGAGCCACCGGGACAGGGGCCCCCTTGGACCGGGGAGCTGTTTTTT.

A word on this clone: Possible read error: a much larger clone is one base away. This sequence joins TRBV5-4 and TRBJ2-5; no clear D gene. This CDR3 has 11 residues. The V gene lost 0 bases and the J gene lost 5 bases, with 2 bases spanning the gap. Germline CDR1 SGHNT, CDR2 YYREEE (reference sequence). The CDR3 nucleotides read TGTGCCAGCAGCTTGGCGGAGACCCAGTACTTC. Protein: CASSLAETQYF.

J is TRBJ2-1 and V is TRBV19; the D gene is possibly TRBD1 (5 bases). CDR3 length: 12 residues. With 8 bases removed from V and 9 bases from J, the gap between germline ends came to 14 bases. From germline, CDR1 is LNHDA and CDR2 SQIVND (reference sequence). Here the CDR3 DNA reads TGTGCCAGTCAGGGTTCGGGTACTGAGCAGTTCTTC. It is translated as CASQGSGTEQFF.

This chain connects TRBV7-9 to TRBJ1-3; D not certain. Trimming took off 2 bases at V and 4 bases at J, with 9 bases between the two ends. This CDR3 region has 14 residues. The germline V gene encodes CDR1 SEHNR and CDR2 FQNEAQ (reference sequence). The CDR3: CASSLRTGGNTIYF. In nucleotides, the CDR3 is TGTGCCAGCAGCTTACGGACTGGGGGAAACACCATATATTTT.

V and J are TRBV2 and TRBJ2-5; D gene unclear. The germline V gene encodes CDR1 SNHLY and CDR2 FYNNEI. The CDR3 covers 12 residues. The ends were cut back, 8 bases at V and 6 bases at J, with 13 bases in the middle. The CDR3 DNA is TGTGCCAGCGAACCGGGTTCGAAGACCCAGTACTTC. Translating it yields CASEPGSKTQYF.

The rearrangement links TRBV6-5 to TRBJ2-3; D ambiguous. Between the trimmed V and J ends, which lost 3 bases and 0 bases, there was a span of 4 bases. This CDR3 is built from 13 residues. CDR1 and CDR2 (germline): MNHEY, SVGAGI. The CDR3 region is CASSYRSTDTQYF. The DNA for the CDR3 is TGTGCCAGCAGTTATAGAAGCACAGATACGCAGTATTTT.